This T cell receptor (beta chain) was captured in a study of blood T cell repertoires in COVID-19. At the level of the study: Acute-phase and convalescent COVID-19 samples originated in the United States, Italy and Spain. T cells, B-cell-depleted T cells, or PBMCs provided the cDNA or gDNA that served as material.

Per the original methods: For nucleated cells, counts were estimated from reference gene primer amplification. Here immunoSEQ multiplex PCR was the method, and the copy in TCRdb shows in-frame clones only, minus some. Clonal size and the V and J genes are those of that table, whereas D and trimming came from the DNA. The sample has fewer than 15,000 clones; roughly 80% are singletons. The germline V gene has CDR1 SGHVS and CDR2 FQNEAQ. The CDR3 is made up of 15 amino acids. V lost 0 bases to trimming and J lost 4 bases; unmatched junction nucleotides: 4. This chain links TRBV7-8 with TRBJ2-3, with TRBD1 matching 7 bases. The sample taken for sequencing was peripheral blood. The TCR originated in a woman aged 80 or over with acute or convalescent COVID-19. CDR3 DNA sequence: TGTGCCAGCAGCTTAGCAGTACAGGGGTCAGATACGCAGTATTTT. Protein: CASSLAVQGSDTQYF.